The T cell receptor (beta chain) described here comes from a study of T cell responses to AZD1222 COVID-19 vaccine. Study-wide findings and caveats: Donor demographics were predominantly white British with a female majority; clonal diversity may be underestimated. Baseline antibody screening turned up just six or seven seropositive AZD1222 recipients.

Using immunoSEQ multiplex PCR, the repertoire was profiled, and TCRdb retains in-frame clones only, with some absent. Of tens of thousands of clones in the sample, 89% were seen once. CDR1 SNHLY and CDR2 FYNNEI come from the germline V gene. Trimming cost V 0 bases and J 8 bases; bases outside gene matches: 7. This CDR3 is built from 15 residues. The table lists this clone with a count of one. Antigen unknown. The V and J genes are TRBV2 and TRBJ2-1; 7 nucleotides line up with TRBD2. The sequence was collected from an adult who received the AZD1222 COVID-19 vaccine. The sample consisted of peripheral blood, taken 28 days after the second AZD1222 dose. CDR3 region: CASSEAWASGDEQFF. The CDR3 DNA reads TGTGCCAGCAGTGAAGCTTGGGCTAGCGGCGATGAGCAGTTCTTC.